This entry lists 32 T cell receptor beta chains sequenced from one sample in a study of blood T cell repertoires in COVID-19. TCRdb's copy holds only in-frame clones and misses some; the assay was immunoSEQ multiplex PCR. The sample includes some 400,000 clones, over 75% of them seen just once. The sequencing sample was made of peripheral blood. These receptors came from a woman aged 25 to 39 with COVID-19, enrolled during active disease.

The V gene is TRBV6-5, the J gene TRBJ2-5; 7 positions match TRBD2. This CDR3 has 14 residues. J was trimmed by 3 bases and V by 7 bases; bases with no gene match: 8. The germline V gene encodes CDR1 MNHEY and CDR2 SVGAGI. The CDR3 spells CASTPASGEETQYF. The CDR3 DNA reads as TGTGCCAGCACACCGGCTAGCGGAGAAGAGACCCAGTACTTC.

The chain combines TRBV2 with TRBJ2-3, with TRBD1 identical over 9 bases. The CDR3 is made up of 15 amino acids. The trim removed 6 bases at V and 0 bases at J, leaving 4 bases unmatched. CDR1 and CDR2 from the germline V gene are SNHLY and FYNNEI. The CDR3 is CASRDRGKSTDTQYF. CDR3 coding DNA: TGTGCCAGCAGGGACAGGGGAAAAAGCACAGATACGCAGTATTTT.

V gene TRBV11-2 combines with J gene TRBJ2-3; 12 nucleotides align to TRBD2. The germline V gene encodes CDR1 SGHAT and CDR2 FQNNGV. The V gene end was trimmed by 0 bases and the J gene end by 9 bases; junction bases not matched to a gene: 7. This CDR3 contains 16 residues. CDR3 nucleotides: TGTGCCAGCAGCTTAGATCGCCGACTAGCGGGAGAAACGCAGTATTTT. Its translation: CASSLDRRLAGETQYF.

The V call is TRBV28, the J call TRBJ2-3; TRBD2 might be the D (5 bases). This CDR3 has 15 residues. The germline CDR1 and CDR2 sequences are MDHEN and SYDVKM. The germline V and J ends were trimmed by 4 bases and 0 bases, with 11 bases remaining between them. The CDR3 reads CASSWERPSTDTQYF. CDR3 coding DNA: TGTGCCAGCAGTTGGGAGCGGCCTAGCACAGATACGCAGTATTTT.

The V and J genes are TRBV27 and TRBJ2-1; unclear D gene. V lost 8 bases to trimming and J lost 12 bases, with 11 bases between them. Germline V gene lookup returns CDR1 MNHEY and CDR2 SMNVEV (reference sequence). CDR3 size: 10 residues. The chain's CDR3 is CASGPELQFF. The CDR3 nucleotides are TGTGCCAGCGGGCCTGAATTGCAGTTCTTC.

J is TRBJ2-7 and V is TRBV30; D may be TRBD1 (6 bases). The CDR3 runs 12 residues. Germline V gene lookup returns CDR1 GTSNPN and CDR2 SVGIG (reference sequence). Trimming took off 5 bases at V and 0 bases at J, with 8 bases between the two ends. CDR3 coding DNA: TGTGCCTGGGACAGGAGCTCCTACGAGCAGTACTTC. Amino acid sequence: CAWDRSSYEQYF.

The chain has TRBV15 and TRBJ2-1; TRBD2 agrees at 14 bases. The V gene end was trimmed by 5 bases and the J gene end by 6 bases; junction bases not matched to a gene: 6. CDR1 LNHNV and CDR2 YYDKDF come from the germline V gene (reference sequence). The CDR3 is 16 residues long. CDR3 in DNA: TGTGCCACCAGCGGGGGGACTAGCGGGAGCCCCAATGAGCAGTTCTTC. Amino acids: CATSGGTSGSPNEQFF. Variable domain in full (rest from reference TRBV15 and TRBJ2-1): DAMVIQNPRYQVTQFGKPVTLSCSQTLNHNVMYWYQQKSSQAPKLLFHYYDKDFNNEADTPDNFQSRRPNTSFCFLDIRSPGLGDTAMYLCATSGGTSGSPNEQFFGPGTRLTVL.

V gene TRBV6-4 combines with J gene TRBJ1-2; a possible D gene is TRBD1 (5 bases). Germline V gene data show CDR1 as MRHNA and CDR2 as SNTAGT. The CDR3 is 18 residues long. Trimming took 9 bases from V and 0 from J, leaving 26 bases between them. Here the CDR3 reads CARRDLTDNSTPNYGYTF. The CDR3 nucleotides are TGTGCCAGAAGGGATTTGACAGACAACTCTACCCCTAACTATGGCTACACCTTC.

The gene calls are TRBV30 and TRBJ2-7, with 13 bases lining up with TRBD2. The CDR3 extends over 15 amino acids. The germline V gene has CDR1 GTSNPN and CDR2 SVGIG (reference sequence). The ends lost 0 bases at V and 7 bases at J; junction bases unmatched: 6. The CDR3 here is CAWSVLTSGRREQYF. The CDR3 DNA reads as TGTGCCTGGAGTGTCCTGACTAGCGGGAGGAGAGAGCAGTACTTC. The variable domain in full, with the rest retrieved from reference TRBV30 and TRBJ2-7, is SQTIHQWPATLVQPVGSPLSLECTVEGTSNPNLYWYRQAAGRGLQLLFYSVGIGQISSEVPQNLSASRPQDRQFILSSKKLLLSDSGFYLCAWSVLTSGRREQYFGPGTRLTVT.

The rearrangement joins TRBV5-1 to TRBJ2-4; no clear D. The CDR3 runs to 14 residues. The V and J ends lost 2 bases and 2 bases respectively, with 8 bases between them. The germline CDR1 and CDR2 sequences are SGHRS and YFSETQ. DNA of the CDR3: TGCGCCAGCAGCTTCAGTATGACCAAAAACATTCAGTACTTC. Encoded protein: CASSFSMTKNIQYF.

The CDR3 is CASSLVLAGAADTQYF. CDR3 DNA: TGCGCCAGCAGCTTGGTCCTAGCGGGAGCCGCAGATACGCAGTATTTT. This rearrangement joins TRBV5-1 to TRBJ2-3; 10 bases fit TRBD2. Germline trimming cut 0 bases from V and 4 bases from J; bases unmatched to any gene: 5. CDR1 SGHRS and CDR2 YFSETQ come from the germline V gene. This CDR3 region has 16 residues.

The chain is built from TRBV4-2 and TRBJ2-5; 10 positions agree with TRBD2. The J segment lost 4 bases and the V segment lost 4 bases, leaving 12 bases of the junction unmatched. Germline V gene sequence: CDR1 LGHNA, CDR2 YNFKEQ. The CDR3 runs to 17 residues. CDR3 region: CASSRFSSGRARETQYF. CDR3 nucleotide sequence: TGTGCCAGCAGCCGTTTTTCTAGCGGGAGAGCAAGAGAGACCCAGTACTTC.

In its sample, this clone was seen once. V is TRBV30 and J is TRBJ2-2; a possible D gene is TRBD2 (5 bases). Trimming stripped 8 bases from V and 1 base from J, with 20 bases between. This CDR3 contains 16 residues. Germline V gene lookup returns CDR1 GTSNPN and CDR2 SVGIG (reference sequence). The CDR3 loop is CAGEWAERLNTGELFF. The CDR3 nucleotides read TGTGCCGGGGAGTGGGCGGAGCGGTTGAACACCGGGGAGCTGTTTTTT.

V usage is TRBV30 and J usage is TRBJ1-6; a weak D match, TRBD1 (6 bases). This CDR3 region has 15 residues. CDR1 is GTSNPN and CDR2 is SVGIG in the germline V gene (reference sequence). V was cut by 4 bases and J by 7 bases, with 17 bases left in between. CDR3 region: CAWNRGGNRNSPLHF. The CDR3 DNA reads TGTGCCTGGAATAGGGGGGGAAATCGAAATTCACCCCTCCACTTT.

V and J are TRBV6-1 and TRBJ2-5; 7 nucleotides align to TRBD2. The CDR3 runs to 15 residues. V shed 2 bases and J 5 bases; nucleotides not matched to a gene: 8. CDR1 and CDR2 (germline): MNHNS, SASEGT. The CDR3 nucleotides read TGTGCCAGCAGTGAATATGGGTGGCGGGAGGAGACCCAGTACTTC. Its protein product is CASSEYGWREETQYF.

V and J are TRBV28 and TRBJ1-1; no reliable D call. This CDR3 is built from 11 residues. Germline loops: CDR1 MDHEN, CDR2 SYDVKM. Trimming took 10 bases from V and 4 from J, leaving 10 bases between them. CDR3 nucleotide sequence: TGTGCCACTACGAGCGGCACTGAAGCTTTCTTT. Translated: CATTSGTEAFF.

This chain uses TRBV6-5 with TRBJ2-1, with TRBD2 as a possible D gene (5 bases). Germline values: CDR1 MNHEY, CDR2 SVGAGI. V shed 4 bases and J shed 14 bases, with 24 bases lying between them. The CDR3 is made up of 15 amino acids. CDR3 in DNA: TGTGCCAGCAGTTCCACCTCAAATGAGGGTCCCGGAAAGTTCTTC. Translation: CASSSTSNEGPGKFF.

This chain connects TRBV28 to TRBJ2-7; TRBD2 matches at 12 bases. The CDR3 has 17 residues. CDR1 MDHEN and CDR2 SYDVKM come from the germline V gene. With V trimmed by 3 bases and J by 0 bases, 6 bases remained unmatched. DNA of the CDR3: TGTGCCAGCAGTTTCCTGGGACTAGCGGGTTCCTCCTACGAGCAGTACTTC. Residues: CASSFLGLAGSSYEQYF.

This clone was observed a handful of times. The gene calls are TRBV2 and TRBJ2-7, with 8 bases lining up with TRBD1. CDR1 is SNHLY and CDR2 is FYNNEI in the germline V gene. This CDR3 is built from 11 residues. Trimming at V came to 6 bases and at J to 6 bases, leaving 1 base not matched to a gene. CDR3 in DNA: TGTGCCAGCAGGACAGGGGCCGAGCAGTACTTC. Translated, it gives CASRTGAEQYF.

The genes are TRBV20-1 and TRBJ2-5; 7 bases agree with TRBD2. The germline CDR1 and CDR2 sequences are DFQATT and SNEGSKA (reference sequence). The CDR3 contains 15 residues. V shed 3 bases, J shed 5 bases, and the junction held 12 bases outside the gene matches. The CDR3 loop reads CSASLMAGAGETQYF. DNA for the CDR3: TGCAGTGCTAGTTTAATGGCGGGAGCCGGGGAGACCCAGTACTTC.

The CDR3 here is CAGGRASGAQETQYF. The DNA for the CDR3 is TGTGCCGGAGGGAGGGCTAGCGGGGCACAAGAGACCCAGTACTTC. This chain connects TRBV2 to TRBJ2-5; 9 nucleotides agree with TRBD2. This CDR3 region has 15 residues. V dropped 11 bases and J dropped 2; count of bases not matched to a gene: 12. CDR1 is SNHLY, CDR2 FYNNEI, per germline.

The chain is built from TRBV5-8 and TRBJ1-5; no firm D call. CDR1 is SGHTS, CDR2 YDEGEE, per germline. CDR3 length: 15 amino acids. The V and J ends lost 4 bases and 0 bases respectively, with 11 bases between them. The CDR3, as DNA: TGTGCCAGCAGCCTCTGGGCCGGTAGCAATCAGCCCCAGCATTTT. Protein product: CASSLWAGSNQPQHF.

This clone was counted only a few times. This chain uses TRBV28 with TRBJ1-4; no clear D. V was cut by 4 bases and J by 1 base, with 7 bases left in between. The CDR3 has 14 amino acids. CDR1 and CDR2 from the germline V gene are MDHEN and SYDVKM. CDR3 sequence: CASSSSQTNEKLFF. The DNA for the CDR3 is TGTGCCAGCAGTTCTAGCCAAACTAATGAAAAACTGTTTTTT.

The genes are TRBV9 and TRBJ2-1; 9 bases line up with TRBD2. There are 15 residues in the CDR3. Germline CDR1 and CDR2: SGDLS and YYNGEE. Trimming removed 4 bases from V and 7 bases from J; junction bases left unmatched: 9. CDR3 in DNA: TGTGCCAGCAGCCCGAGGCTAGCGGGATTGAATGAGCAGTTCTTC. Protein product: CASSPRLAGLNEQFF.

This clone has a handful of counts. The chain is built from TRBV28 and TRBJ1-2, with unresolved D. The germline V gene encodes CDR1 MDHEN and CDR2 SYDVKM. This CDR3 is 11 amino acids long. Deletions cut 6 bases from V and 4 bases from J, with 6 bases between. CDR3 nucleotide sequence: TGTGCCAGCAGATACGGCTATGGCTACACCTTC. Translating gives CASRYGYGYTF.

The V call is TRBV5-8, the J call TRBJ2-3; D may be TRBD2 (5 bases). The V and J ends lost 2 bases and 5 bases respectively, with 12 bases between them. The CDR3 spans 14 residues. Germline assignment: CDR1 SGHTS and CDR2 YDEGEE. The CDR3 DNA reads TGTGCCAGCAGCTTACGGAGGCCTAGAGATACGCAGTATTTT. This encodes CASSLRRPRDTQYF.

CDR3 sequence (DNA): TGTGCCAGCAGCTTGGGGCTAGCGGGAGGGTACGAGCAGTACTTC. It yields the protein CASSLGLAGGYEQYF. V usage is TRBV5-4 and J usage is TRBJ2-7, with 12 positions matching TRBD2. From germline, CDR1 is SGHNT and CDR2 YYREEE (reference sequence). J was trimmed by 4 bases and V by 0 bases; bases with no gene match: 2. The CDR3 has 15 amino acids.

This chain joins TRBV5-5 and TRBJ1-3, with 9 bases matching TRBD1. CDR3 size: 14 residues. The V gene end was trimmed by 4 bases and the J gene end by 7 bases; junction bases not matched to a gene: 6. Germline V gives CDR1 SGHKS, CDR2 YYEKEE (reference sequence). CDR3 sequence: CASSPGQGRNTIYF. Written as DNA, the CDR3 is TGTGCCAGCAGCCCGGGACAGGGTAGGAACACCATATATTTT.

The V gene is TRBV6-6, the J gene TRBJ2-1, with 7 bases lining up with TRBD1. The CDR3 is 13 amino acids. With V trimmed by 6 bases and J by 9 bases, 8 bases remained unmatched. Germline assignment: CDR1 MNHNY and CDR2 SVGAGI (reference sequence). CDR3 DNA: TGTGCCAGCAGATCCGCCCCAGGGGGTGAGCAGTTCTTC. Amino acid sequence: CASRSAPGGEQFF.

The chain joins TRBV24-1 to TRBJ2-2; 8 nucleotides agree with TRBD1. This CDR3 is built from 14 residues. The V gene's germline CDR1 is KGHDR and CDR2 SFDVKD. V lost 4 bases, J lost 6 bases, and 3 bases stayed unmatched. The DNA for the CDR3 is TGTGCCACCAGTGACTCCAGGGGGCCCGGGGAGCTGTTTTTT. This encodes CATSDSRGPGELFF.

The rearrangement links TRBV9 to TRBJ2-2; D perhaps matches TRBD1 (6 bases). The V and J ends lost 4 bases and 0 bases respectively, with 19 bases between them. Germline V gene data show CDR1 as SGDLS and CDR2 as YYNGEE. This CDR3 spans 18 amino acids. CDR3 sequence (DNA): TGTGCCAGCAGCTCCCGGGACACCTATTACGCGAACACCGGGGAGCTGTTTTTT. Translation: CASSSRDTYYANTGELFF.

This clone was observed a single time. The chain couples TRBV5-8 to TRBJ2-4; tentatively, D is TRBD1 (6 bases). Germline assignment: CDR1 SGHTS and CDR2 YDEGEE. V lost 2 bases and J 6 bases, leaving 12 bases between the germline ends. This CDR3 has 14 amino acids. The CDR3 nucleotides are TGTGCCAGCAGCTTCACAGGGATGGGAAACATTCAGTACTTC. Translating gives CASSFTGMGNIQYF.